This TCR beta chain was found in a study of shared clonotypes between healthy human individuals. Overall study context: CD4 naive and memory got three plates each, CD8 naive two, CD8 memory one.

This clone has more than one count but fewer than ten. The antigen remains undetermined. Study outcomes and limitations: Non-shared clonotypes were found to have lower generation probabilities than the clonotypes that were shared by all four of the sorted-subset donors.

CDR1 MGHRA and CDR2 YSYEKL come from the germline V gene. This CDR3 is built from 16 residues. The V gene lost 0 bases and the J gene lost 1 base, with 12 bases spanning the gap. TCRdb keeps only in-frame clones here, not all; method: immunoSEQ multiplex PCR. The sample has 600,000 to 800,000 clones; approximately 72% are singletons. The receptor was isolated from a woman aged 30 to 39 in good health. The material sequenced was memory CD4+ T cells sorted from blood. Regarding subset: CD45RA-negative fraction. This sequence joins TRBV4-1 and TRBJ2-5; weak D call: TRBD2 (7 bases). CDR3 nucleotides: TGCGCCAGCAGCCAAGAGGGGGGGGCCCTCCAAGAGACCCAGTACTTC. Protein sequence: CASSQEGGALQETQYF.